The 27 T cell receptor beta chains below come from one sample, sequenced in a study of blood T cell repertoires in COVID-19. TCRdb keeps only in-frame clones here, not all; method: immunoSEQ multiplex PCR. The table lists more than 300,000 clones, 80% to 95% of them singletons, with around 20% in the top ten. Sample: PBMCs or T cells enriched from blood (not recorded which). The receptors originated from a woman in her thirties who had recovered from COVID-19.

The chain uses TRBV28 and TRBJ2-7, with 8 bases lining up with TRBD1. The ends lost 6 bases at V and 5 bases at J; junction bases unmatched: 18. Per the germline V gene, CDR1 is MDHEN and CDR2 is SYDVKM. The CDR3 is 17 amino acids. This chain's CDR3 is CASSHQARAGGMDEQYF. The CDR3 DNA is TGTGCCAGCAGCCACCAAGCTCGCGCAGGGGGCATGGACGAGCAGTACTTC.

CDR3 residues: CASSWTGREQYF. CDR3 coding DNA: TGTGCCAGCAGCTGGACAGGGCGCGAGCAGTACTTC. This chain connects TRBV5-4 to TRBJ2-7; 8 positions agree with TRBD1. CDR1 and CDR2 from the germline V gene are SGHNT and YYREEE (reference sequence). The CDR3 length is 12 residues. J lost 6 bases, V lost 3 bases, and 2 bases had no gene match.

The chain employs TRBV7-2 and TRBJ2-7, with 8 bases that match TRBD1. The CDR3 extends over 13 amino acids. The ends lost 5 bases at V and 2 bases at J; junction bases unmatched: 2. In germline, CDR1 is SGHTA, CDR2 FQGNSA. The CDR3 loop is CASSQDRAYEQYF. CDR3 sequence (DNA): TGTGCCAGCAGCCAGGACAGGGCCTACGAGCAGTACTTC. Drawing the rest from reference TRBV7-2 and TRBJ2-7, the complete variable domain is GAGVSQSPSNKVTEKGKDVELRCDPISGHTALYWYRQSLGQGLEFLIYFQGNSAPDKSGLPSDRFSAERTGGSVSTLTIQRTQQEDSAVYLCASSQDRAYEQYFGPGTRLTVT.

The chain carries TRBV7-9 and TRBJ1-2, with D tentatively TRBD1 (5 bases). The CDR3 runs to 13 residues. Per the germline V gene, CDR1 is SEHNR and CDR2 is FQNEAQ (reference sequence). The germline V and J ends were trimmed by 7 bases and 7 bases, with 16 bases remaining between them. The CDR3 region is CASKQKTESGYTF. CDR3 nucleotide sequence: TGTGCCAGCAAACAAAAGACAGAATCTGGCTACACCTTC. Full variable domain (outside the CDR3, taken from reference TRBV7-9 and TRBJ1-2): DTGVSQNPRHKITKRGQNVTFRCDPISEHNRLYWYRQTLGQGPEFLTYFQNEAQLEKSRLLSDRFSAERPKGSFSTLEIQRTEQGDSAMYLCASKQKTESGYTFGSGTRLTVV.

V usage is TRBV18 and J usage is TRBJ2-2, with 8 bases that match TRBD2. CDR1 and CDR2 (germline): KGHSH, LQKENI. The CDR3 has 16 amino acids. The trim removed 1 base at V and 3 bases at J, leaving 4 bases unmatched. In DNA, the CDR3 is TGTGCCAGCTCACCACGGGAAGCGGGGGACACCGGGGAGCTGTTTTTT. It is translated as CASSPREAGDTGELFF. The variable domain in full, with the rest retrieved from reference TRBV18 and TRBJ2-2, is NAGVMQNPRHLVRRRGQEARLRCSPMKGHSHVYWYRQLPEEGLKFMVYLQKENIIDESGMPKERFSAEFPKEGPSILRIQQVVRGDSAAYFCASSPREAGDTGELFFGEGSRLTVL.

The chain employs TRBV5-4 and TRBJ2-7, with a weak D call TRBD1 (6 bases). The V gene lost 4 bases and the J gene lost 0 bases, with 17 bases spanning the gap. The CDR3 contains 16 residues. Germline V gene sequence: CDR1 SGHNT, CDR2 YYREEE (reference sequence). The CDR3 loop is CASSGIGDKSSYEQYF. The CDR3 region has the DNA TGTGCCAGCAGCGGGATTGGGGACAAGAGCTCCTACGAGCAGTACTTC.

V gene TRBV11-3 combines with J gene TRBJ1-1; D is unresolved. Trimming left V 6 bases short and J 4 bases short, with 9 bases between. Germline V gene data show CDR1 as SGHNT and CDR2 as YENEEA. CDR3 length: 12 amino acids. DNA for the CDR3: TGTGCCAGCAGAGGCAGGTCCACTGAAGCTTTCTTT. Protein sequence: CASRGRSTEAFF.

This rearrangement joins TRBV6-4 to TRBJ1-6; D gene unclear. CDR1 is MRHNA and CDR2 is SNTAGT in the germline V gene. V was trimmed by 7 bases and J by 5 bases, leaving 15 bases between them. The CDR3 has 15 residues. The CDR3 DNA is TGTGCCAGCATGGAGAAGCGGATAGATAATTCACCCCTCCACTTT. Translating gives CASMEKRIDNSPLHF.

The rearrangement links TRBV19 to TRBJ1-2; unclear D gene. Trimming pared 8 bases from V and 2 bases from J, leaving 9 bases between. This CDR3 is built from 12 residues. Germline CDR1 and CDR2: LNHDA and SQIVND (reference sequence). The CDR3 coding sequence is TGTGCCAGTGGAGGGAGGAACTATGGCTACACCTTC. It encodes CASGGRNYGYTF.

Worth noting for this clone: Additional DNA sequences in this sample encode the identical CDR3. The chain employs TRBV12-3 or TRBV12-4 and TRBJ2-1, with D possibly TRBD2 on 6 matching bases. The CDR3 is 11 amino acids. The V end was cut by 3 bases, the J end by 14 bases, with 11 bases between. The CDR3 loop is CASSFGEDEFF. CDR3 DNA: TGTGCCAGCAGTTTCGGGGAGGACGAGTTCTTC.

The chain combines TRBV4-1 with TRBJ2-7; TRBD1 aligns across 11 bases. The CDR3 length is 17 residues. Germline lookup yields CDR1 MGHRA and CDR2 YSYEKL. The V gene end was trimmed by 4 bases and the J gene end by 0 bases; junction bases not matched to a gene: 8. CDR3 region: CASSLRDRGGSSYEQYF. The CDR3 DNA sequence: TGCGCCAGCAGCCTCCGGGACAGGGGGGGTAGCTCCTACGAGCAGTACTTC.

CDR3 sequence (DNA): TGTGCCAGCAGTCCCGCTGAGAGGAATGGCTACACCTTC. This sequence encodes CASSPAERNGYTF. V usage is TRBV28 and J usage is TRBJ1-2; D unresolved. There are 13 residues in the CDR3. The ends were cut back, 5 bases at V and 6 bases at J, with 13 bases in the middle. CDR1 and CDR2 (germline): MDHEN, SYDVKM.

V gene TRBV2 combines with J gene TRBJ1-3; D call uncertain. The ends were cut back, 0 bases at V and 0 bases at J, with 9 bases in the middle. CDR3 length: 16 residues. Germline-derived CDR1 and CDR2 are SNHLY and FYNNEI. The DNA for the CDR3 is TGTGCCAGCAGTGAAGCTGGGCCGGACTCTGGAAACACCATATATTTT. Translating gives CASSEAGPDSGNTIYF.

This chain joins TRBV11-2 and TRBJ1-4; D unclear. Per the germline V gene, CDR1 is SGHAT and CDR2 is FQNNGV. The CDR3 loop spans 13 amino acids. V shed 9 bases and J shed 3 bases, with 11 bases lying between them. CDR3 DNA sequence: TGTGCCAGTTCTCAGTACCCTAATGAAAAACTGTTTTTT. Protein sequence: CASSQYPNEKLFF.

The rearrangement links TRBV13 to TRBJ2-1; 8 bases match TRBD2. Losses at the gene ends were 6 bases for V and 7 bases for J; bases not matched to a gene: 8. CDR1 PRHDT and CDR2 FYEKMQ come from the germline V gene (reference sequence). The CDR3 is 14 residues long. The CDR3 region has the DNA TGTGCCAGCAGGGCGGGACTAGTCTTGAATGAGCAGTTCTTC. This gives the protein CASRAGLVLNEQFF.

The gene calls are TRBV20-1 and TRBJ1-5; TRBD1 is a possible D gene (5 bases). Germline loops: CDR1 DFQATT, CDR2 SNEGSKA (reference sequence). V was pared by 4 bases and J by 6 bases, with 7 bases between. This CDR3 has 11 residues. The CDR3 region is CSANQGQPQHF. CDR3 sequence (DNA): TGCAGTGCTAACCAGGGTCAGCCCCAGCATTTT.

The chain joins TRBV4-1 to TRBJ2-7; D ambiguous. Germline CDR1 MGHRA, CDR2 YSYEKL. V was shortened by 4 bases and J by 3 bases, with 7 bases between the two germline ends. This CDR3 has 12 residues. This CDR3 reads CASSLNGYEQYF. CDR3 in DNA: TGCGCCAGCAGCCTTAACGGCTACGAGCAGTACTTC.

The chain couples TRBV28 to TRBJ2-7; D might be TRBD2 (6 bases). Germline CDR1 and CDR2: MDHEN and SYDVKM. V was cut by 8 bases and J by 0 bases, with 17 bases left in between. This CDR3 has 15 amino acids. The CDR3 region has the DNA TGTGCCAGCGGGGGGAGGCAGGTCGACTCCTACGAGCAGTACTTC. This codes for CASGGRQVDSYEQYF.

The V and J genes are TRBV28 and TRBJ1-1, with a weak D call TRBD1 (5 bases). This CDR3 comprises 16 residues. Per germline, CDR1 MDHEN and CDR2 SYDVKM. The ends were cut back, 1 base at V and 8 bases at J, with 20 bases in the middle. The CDR3 DNA is TGTGCCAGCAGTTTATCGGGCCCATTCCGACAGAGGGAAGCTTTCTTT. It specifies CASSLSGPFRQREAFF.

The rearrangement links TRBV28 to TRBJ1-4; 9 bases map to TRBD1. This CDR3 is built from 17 residues. The J segment lost 4 bases and the V segment lost 7 bases, leaving 13 bases of the junction unmatched. CDR1 is MDHEN, CDR2 SYDVKM, per germline. The CDR3 loop is CASTGIKGTGINEKLFF. The CDR3 coding sequence is TGTGCCAGCACGGGGATCAAAGGGACAGGGATTAATGAAAAACTGTTTTTT.

The J gene is TRBJ2-1, the V gene TRBV7-3; 8 bases align to TRBD1. Trimming removed 5 bases from V and 10 bases from J; junction bases left unmatched: 13. The CDR3 covers 15 residues. Germline CDR1 and CDR2: SGHTA and FQGTGA. The CDR3 DNA sequence: TGTGCCAGCAGCCCGCGGACAGGGAATATTGGGGAGCAGTTCTTC. This encodes CASSPRTGNIGEQFF.

This clone was picked up a small number of times. The rearrangement joins TRBV3-1 (or the pseudogene TRBV3-2) to TRBJ2-1, with D uncertain. There are 15 residues in the CDR3. Trimming left V 4 bases short and J 0 bases short, with 10 bases between. Germline CDR1 and CDR2: LGHDT and YNNKEL (reference sequence). This CDR3 is CASSLSPGSYNEQFF. The CDR3 coding sequence is TGTGCCAGCAGCCTCAGCCCAGGCTCCTACAATGAGCAGTTCTTC.

To note about this clone: Distinct nucleotide sequences in the sample also encode this CDR3. The chain is built from TRBV7-2 and TRBJ2-1, with 9 bases lining up with TRBD1. The CDR3 sequence is 15 residues long. V dropped 6 bases and J dropped 1; count of bases not matched to a gene: 4. Germline values: CDR1 SGHTA, CDR2 FQGNSA. CDR3 loop: CASSFDRGSYNEQFF. The CDR3 DNA sequence: TGTGCCAGCAGTTTCGACAGGGGGTCCTACAATGAGCAGTTCTTC. Full variable domain (rest looked up from reference TRBV7-2 and TRBJ2-1): GAGVSQSPSNKVTEKGKDVELRCDPISGHTALYWYRQSLGQGLEFLIYFQGNSAPDKSGLPSDRFSAERTGGSVSTLTIQRTQQEDSAVYLCASSFDRGSYNEQFFGPGTRLTVL.

This chain uses TRBV9 with TRBJ2-1; 7 positions match TRBD1. V shed 0 bases and J 1 base; nucleotides not matched to a gene: 10. CDR1 is SGDLS and CDR2 is YYNGEE in the germline V gene. The CDR3 covers 18 residues. CDR3 loop: CASSVEGAGGMSYNEQFF. In DNA form, the CDR3 reads TGTGCCAGCAGCGTAGAGGGGGCGGGTGGGATGTCCTACAATGAGCAGTTCTTC.

CDR3 nucleotide sequence: TGTGCCAGCAGAAGGGACAGTAACTCTGGAAACACCATATATTTT. As protein: CASRRDSNSGNTIYF. The rearrangement links TRBV2 to TRBJ1-3; 7 bases are a match to TRBD1. V dropped 6 bases and J dropped 0; count of bases not matched to a gene: 5. The CDR3 is made up of 15 amino acids. CDR1 and CDR2 from the germline V gene are SNHLY and FYNNEI.

V usage is TRBV24-1 and J usage is TRBJ2-3; D call uncertain. Germline lookup yields CDR1 KGHDR and CDR2 SFDVKD. The CDR3 loop spans 15 amino acids. The V gene lost 3 bases and the J gene lost 5 bases, with 14 bases spanning the gap. CDR3: CATSDQSVMKDTQYF. The CDR3 nucleotides are TGTGCCACCAGTGATCAGAGCGTTATGAAAGATACGCAGTATTTT.

The rearrangement uses TRBV20-1 and TRBJ1-5, with D perhaps matching TRBD1 (5 bases). Germline V CDR1 and CDR2: DFQATT, SNEGSKA (reference sequence). The CDR3 contains 11 residues. The V gene lost 6 bases and the J gene lost 7 bases, with 10 bases spanning the gap. This CDR3 reads CSAAGNQPQHF. CDR3 DNA: TGCAGTGCAGCAGGGAACCAGCCCCAGCATTTT.